The TCR beta chain under discussion was sequenced for a study of blood T cell repertoires in COVID-19. Study-wide background: The United States, Italy and Spain supplied acute and convalescent COVID-19 samples. Nucleic acid was either cDNA or gDNA, and it came from T cells, B-cell-depleted T cells, or PBMCs.

This clone was found a few times. J was trimmed by 7 bases and V by 4 bases; bases with no gene match: 8. CDR1 and CDR2 from the germline V gene are LNHNV and YYDKDF (reference sequence). The CDR3 consists of 14 residues. Under the authors' procedure: Counts of nucleated cells, estimated from reference gene primer amplification, were obtained. Here immunoSEQ multiplex PCR was the method, and the copy in TCRdb shows in-frame clones only, minus some. The V and J calls and clone size come from that table; D and trimming were worked out from the DNA. The sample lists some 260,000 clones, roughly 82% occurring once.

The chain joins TRBV15 to TRBJ1-1, with 8 bases that match TRBD1. The specimen was peripheral blood. This TCR was sampled from a woman older than 75 with active or convalescent COVID-19. The CDR3: CATSTNGQGGEAFF. CDR3 bases: TGTGCCACCAGCACCAATGGACAGGGCGGTGAAGCTTTCTTT.